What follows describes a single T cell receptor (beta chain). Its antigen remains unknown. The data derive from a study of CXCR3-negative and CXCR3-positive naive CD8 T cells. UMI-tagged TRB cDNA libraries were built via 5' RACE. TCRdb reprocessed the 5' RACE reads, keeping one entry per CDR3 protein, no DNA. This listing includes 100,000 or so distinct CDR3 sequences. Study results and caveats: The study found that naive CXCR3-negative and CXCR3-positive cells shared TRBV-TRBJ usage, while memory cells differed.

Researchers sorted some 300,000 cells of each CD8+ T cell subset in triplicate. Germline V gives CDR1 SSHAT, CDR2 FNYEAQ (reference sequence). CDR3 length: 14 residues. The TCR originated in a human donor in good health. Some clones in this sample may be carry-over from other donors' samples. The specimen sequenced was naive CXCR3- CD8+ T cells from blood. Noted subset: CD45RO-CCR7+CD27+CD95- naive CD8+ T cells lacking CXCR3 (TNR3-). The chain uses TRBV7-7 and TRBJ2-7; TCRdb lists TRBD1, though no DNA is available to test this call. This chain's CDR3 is CASSLEQGTYEQYF.